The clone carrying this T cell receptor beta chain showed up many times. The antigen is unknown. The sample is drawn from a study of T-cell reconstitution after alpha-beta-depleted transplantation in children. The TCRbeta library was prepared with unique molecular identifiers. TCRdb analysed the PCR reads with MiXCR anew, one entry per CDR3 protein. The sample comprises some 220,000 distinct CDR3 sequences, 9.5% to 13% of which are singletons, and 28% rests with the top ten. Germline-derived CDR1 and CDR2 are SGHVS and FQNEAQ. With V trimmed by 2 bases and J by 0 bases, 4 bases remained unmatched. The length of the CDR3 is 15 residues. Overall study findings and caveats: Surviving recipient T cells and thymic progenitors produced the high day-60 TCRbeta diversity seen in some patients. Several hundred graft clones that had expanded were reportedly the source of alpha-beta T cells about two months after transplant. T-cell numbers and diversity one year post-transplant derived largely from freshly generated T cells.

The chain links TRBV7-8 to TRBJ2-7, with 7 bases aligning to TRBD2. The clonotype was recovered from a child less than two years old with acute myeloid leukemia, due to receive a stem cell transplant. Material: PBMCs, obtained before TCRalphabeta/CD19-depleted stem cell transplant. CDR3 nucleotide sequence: TGTGCCAGCAGCTTACTAGCGGATGGCTCCTACGAGCAGTACTTC. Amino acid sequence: CASSLLADGSYEQYF.